This T cell receptor (beta chain) emerged from a study of blood T cells in healthy people across ages. General observations from the study: Since the PBMCs were unsorted, naive and antigen-experienced cells could not be conclusively compared.

With a J-beta primer mix and a sample-barcoded 5' primer, a second PCR ran 7 to 11 cycles. From the 5' RACE reads, TCRdb called clonotypes with MiXCR, one entry per CDR3 protein. The repertoire holds over 1.5 million distinct CDR3 sequences, with roughly 50% as singletons. This clonotype was seen a handful of times. The antigen is unknown. Extraction of total RNA produced a minimum of 6 micrograms from each sample. This clonotype was sampled from a woman aged 40 to 50 in good health. The sequencing sample was made of blood.

The CDR3 region is CASSQSIAVSTDTQYF. Here the CDR3 DNA reads TGTGCCAGCAGCCAAAGCATAGCGGTATCCACAGATACGCAGTATTTT. The genes are TRBV7-6 and TRBJ2-3; D possibly corresponds to TRBD2 (6 bases). Trimming took 5 bases from V and 2 from J, leaving 17 bases between them. In germline, CDR1 is SGHVS, CDR2 FNYEAQ. The CDR3 runs 16 residues.